These 23 T cell receptor beta chains share one sample of origin, sequenced in a study of blood T cell repertoires in COVID-19. Sequencing used immunoSEQ multiplex PCR; TCRdb keeps in-frame clones, though not all of them. The sample includes over 350,000 clones, 86% of them seen just once. Sequenced input: peripheral blood. These receptors all come from a woman aged 25 to 39 with active or convalescent COVID-19.

V usage is TRBV5-1 and J usage is TRBJ2-7; 9 bases line up with TRBD2. J gave up 1 base and V 0 bases, and 5 bases lay outside the gene matches. CDR1 and CDR2 (germline): SGHRS, YFSETQ. The CDR3 totals 16 residues. The DNA of the CDR3 is TGCGCCAGCAGCTTGGTTGGTAGCGGGAGTTCCTACGAGCAGTACTTC. Protein: CASSLVGSGSSYEQYF.

The chain joins TRBV4-2 to TRBJ2-1; possible D gene TRBD1, 5 bases. CDR1 is LGHNA and CDR2 is YNFKEQ in the germline V gene. CDR3 length: 13 amino acids. Trimming stripped 0 bases from V and 7 bases from J, with 7 bases between. The DNA for the CDR3 is TGTGCCAGCAGCCAAGACAGGGCTAATGAGCAGTTCTTC. The encoded protein is CASSQDRANEQFF.

The chain links TRBV19 to TRBJ1-1; 9 bases match TRBD1. The CDR3 spans 14 residues. Trimming cost V 4 bases and J 4 bases; bases outside gene matches: 4. Per germline, CDR1 LNHDA and CDR2 SQIVND (reference sequence). The CDR3 DNA reads as TGTGCCAGTAGTACCACAGGGGGCATCACTGAAGCTTTCTTT. It codes for CASSTTGGITEAFF.

The gene calls are TRBV6-5 and TRBJ2-7; 7 nucleotides line up with TRBD2. Germline loops: CDR1 MNHEY, CDR2 SVGAGI. With 8 bases clipped from V and 2 bases from J, the junction kept 6 bases outside the gene matches. The CDR3 is 13 residues long. The CDR3 sequence is CASASGMPYEQYF. CDR3 in DNA: TGTGCCAGCGCCAGCGGGATGCCCTACGAGCAGTACTTC.

DNA of the CDR3: TGCAGCGGTGGGACAGGCAACACCGGGGAGCTGTTTTTT. It encodes CSGGTGNTGELFF. This chain connects TRBV29-1 to TRBJ2-2; 8 nucleotides match TRBD1. V lost 7 bases, J lost 2 bases, and 3 bases stayed unmatched. CDR3 size: 13 residues. Germline assignment: CDR1 SQVTM and CDR2 ANQGSEA.

The chain uses TRBV19 and TRBJ2-2; 14 nucleotides line up with TRBD2. Trimming at V came to 8 bases and at J to 8 bases, leaving 7 bases not matched to a gene. This CDR3 has 15 amino acids. Germline V gene data show CDR1 as LNHDA and CDR2 as SQIVND (reference sequence). CDR3 in amino acids: CASGTSGRVFGELFF. The CDR3 coding sequence is TGTGCCAGTGGGACTAGCGGGAGAGTTTTTGGGGAGCTGTTTTTT.

The chain combines TRBV9 with TRBJ2-2; weak D call: TRBD2 (7 bases). The germline CDR1 and CDR2 sequences are SGDLS and YYNGEE. The CDR3 extends over 16 amino acids. V was cut by 2 bases and J by 2 bases, with 13 bases left in between. The DNA for the CDR3 is TGTGCCAGCAGCGTTGGGGCGGGGGCCAACACCGGGGAGCTGTTTTTT. It specifies CASSVGAGANTGELFF.

This chain joins TRBV10-1 and TRBJ1-5; D gene ambiguous. CDR3 length: 14 residues. Germline V lookup: CDR1 WNHNN, CDR2 SYGVQD (reference sequence). Trimming stripped 3 bases from V and 5 bases from J, with 11 bases between. The CDR3 is CASSEAGFDQPQHF. In DNA, the CDR3 is TGCGCCAGCAGTGAAGCGGGTTTTGATCAGCCCCAGCATTTT.

V and J are TRBV18 and TRBJ1-1, with D unclear. There are 15 residues in the CDR3. Trimming cost V 3 bases and J 0 bases, with 11 bases left between them. CDR1 is KGHSH and CDR2 is LQKENI in the germline V gene. The CDR3 DNA reads as TGTGCCAGCTCACCCCAAGAGTCCTTGAACACTGAAGCTTTCTTT. Protein: CASSPQESLNTEAFF.

This clone was found once. The rearrangement joins TRBV10-3 to TRBJ1-1, with D possibly matching TRBD1 (6 bases). Trimming took off 6 bases at V and 2 bases at J, with 13 bases between the two ends. The germline gives CDR1 ENHRY, CDR2 SYGVKD. This CDR3 is 14 amino acids long. CDR3 sequence (DNA): TGTGCCATCAGCGCCCGGGACATAAACACTGAAGCTTTCTTT. It yields the protein CAISARDINTEAFF.

This chain links TRBV27 with TRBJ1-1; 10 bases are shared with TRBD1. The V gene end was trimmed by 5 bases and the J gene end by 8 bases; junction bases not matched to a gene: 8. The length of the CDR3 is 14 residues. CDR1 and CDR2 from the germline V gene are MNHEY and SMNVEV (reference sequence). Here the CDR3 reads CASSDGQGGNEAFF. The CDR3 DNA reads TGTGCCAGCAGTGACGGACAGGGGGGGAACGAAGCTTTCTTT.

The rearrangement joins TRBV23-1 to TRBJ2-2, with 12 bases lining up with TRBD2. TRBV23-1 is an open reading frame, and its role is uncertain. Trimming removed 3 bases from V and 5 bases from J; junction bases left unmatched: 4. The CDR3 is made up of 16 amino acids. CDR3 bases: TGCGCCAGCAGTCACTCCGGGACTAGCGGGACCGGGGAGCTGTTTTTT. Its protein is CASSHSGTSGTGELFF.

The CDR3 is CASSLGQVPANEKLFF. The CDR3 coding sequence is TGTGCCAGCAGCTTGGGACAGGTCCCCGCTAATGAAAAACTGTTTTTT. The chain joins TRBV7-9 to TRBJ1-4; 8 bases map to TRBD1. Trimming cost V 3 bases and J 3 bases; bases outside gene matches: 6. Germline V lookup: CDR1 SEHNR, CDR2 FQNEAQ (reference sequence). The CDR3 loop spans 16 amino acids.

The V gene is TRBV19, the J gene TRBJ1-5, with TRBD1 matching 9 bases. Germline V CDR1 and CDR2: LNHDA, SQIVND (reference sequence). The CDR3 totals 17 residues. V lost 7 bases to trimming and J lost 0 bases; unmatched junction nucleotides: 10. In DNA, the CDR3 is TGTGCCAGTAACACGGGACAGGGTTTACATAGCAATCAGCCCCAGCATTTT. Protein sequence: CASNTGQGLHSNQPQHF.

The rearrangement links TRBV5-4 to TRBJ1-6; D remains unclear. Germline assignment: CDR1 SGHNT and CDR2 YYREEE (reference sequence). The CDR3 is 14 amino acids. The V end was cut by 5 bases, the J end by 6 bases, with 12 bases between. The CDR3 here is CASRAGGPNSPLHF. Written as DNA, the CDR3 is TGTGCCAGCAGGGCGGGAGGCCCTAATTCACCCCTCCACTTT.

V and J are TRBV5-1 and TRBJ1-1; no clear D gene. The V gene's germline CDR1 is SGHRS and CDR2 YFSETQ. V dropped 4 bases and J dropped 1 base, with 14 bases sitting between them. There are 15 residues in the CDR3. In nucleotides, the CDR3 is TGCGCCAGCAGCACCACGGGGTCAGAGAACACTGAAGCTTTCTTT. As protein: CASSTTGSENTEAFF.

The chain is built from TRBV11-2 and TRBJ1-6, with D perhaps matching TRBD1 (6 bases). The V end lost 0 bases, the J end lost 11 bases, and 20 bases lay between the germline ends. The CDR3 is 17 residues long. Germline CDR1 is SGHAT and CDR2 is FQNNGV. CDR3 loop: CASSLEVSYGGLPPLHF. CDR3 DNA: TGTGCCAGCAGCTTAGAAGTTAGTTACGGGGGGCTCCCACCCCTCCACTTT.

This rearrangement joins TRBV10-3 to TRBJ2-7; D possibly corresponds to TRBD1 (5 bases). This CDR3 has 17 amino acids. V lost 3 bases, J lost 3 bases, and 21 bases lay in between. Germline assignment: CDR1 ENHRY and CDR2 SYGVKD. CDR3 DNA sequence: TGTGCCATCAGTGATCATCCCACGGACAAAACGTACTACGAGCAGTACTTC. Translating gives CAISDHPTDKTYYEQYF.

The chain joins TRBV5-1 to TRBJ2-1; the match to TRBD1 covers 9 bases. The V and J ends lost 4 bases and 4 bases, in that order; junction bases with no gene match: 6. CDR1 SGHRS and CDR2 YFSETQ come from the germline V gene. The CDR3 loop spans 15 amino acids. The CDR3 bases are TGCGCCAGCAGCGTGGGACAGGGTCCATACAATGAGCAGTTCTTC. It specifies CASSVGQGPYNEQFF.

In regard to this clone: This sample also contains other DNA sequences that code for the same CDR3. CDR3 residues: CASSLGLTDTQYF. CDR3 nucleotide sequence: TGTGCCAGCAGCTTGGGACTAACAGATACGCAGTATTTT. The rearrangement joins TRBV5-4 to TRBJ2-3; possible D gene TRBD2, 5 bases. Germline V gene lookup returns CDR1 SGHNT and CDR2 YYREEE (reference sequence). V gave up 0 bases and J gave up 3 bases, with 5 bases separating them. CDR3 length: 13 amino acids.

This chain uses TRBV6-6 with TRBJ2-3; TRBD2 matches 9 bases. This CDR3 comprises 15 residues. Trimming took 7 bases from V and 5 from J; bases not matched to a gene: 10. The germline V gene encodes CDR1 MNHNY and CDR2 SVGAGI (reference sequence). CDR3 sequence (DNA): TGTGCCAGCAACATACGGGGCGGGAGGGGAGATACGCAGTATTTT. Translating gives CASNIRGGRGDTQYF.

The CDR3 coding sequence is TGTGCCACCAGTGATTCGGGACTAGCGGGAACCGATACGCAGTATTTT. Its translation is CATSDSGLAGTDTQYF. This sequence joins TRBV24-1 and TRBJ2-3; 13 nucleotides line up with TRBD2. The CDR3 is 16 residues long. Germline V gene lookup returns CDR1 KGHDR and CDR2 SFDVKD. The junction had 4 bases not matched to a gene; V was cut back by 2 bases and J by 6 bases.

This rearrangement joins TRBV9 to TRBJ2-7; 9 bases are shared with TRBD2. CDR3 length equals 16 residues. The junction had 10 bases not matched to a gene; V was cut back by 3 bases and J by 3 bases. Germline V gene lookup returns CDR1 SGDLS and CDR2 YYNGEE. The CDR3 spells CASSEGSGSFFYEQYF. CDR3 coding DNA: TGTGCCAGCAGCGAGGGTAGCGGGAGTTTCTTCTACGAGCAGTACTTC.